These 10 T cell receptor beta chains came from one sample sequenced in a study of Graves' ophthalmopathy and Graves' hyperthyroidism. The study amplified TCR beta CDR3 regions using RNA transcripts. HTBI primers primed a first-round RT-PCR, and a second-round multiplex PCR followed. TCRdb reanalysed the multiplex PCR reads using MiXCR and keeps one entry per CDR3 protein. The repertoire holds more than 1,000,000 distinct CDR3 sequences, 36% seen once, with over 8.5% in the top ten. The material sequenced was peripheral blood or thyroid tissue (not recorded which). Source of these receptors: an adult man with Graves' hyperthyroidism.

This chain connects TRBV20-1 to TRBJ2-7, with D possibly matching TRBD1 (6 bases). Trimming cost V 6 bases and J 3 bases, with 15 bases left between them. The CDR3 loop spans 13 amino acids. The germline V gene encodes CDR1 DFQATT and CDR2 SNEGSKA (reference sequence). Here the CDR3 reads CSADPYRDYEQYF. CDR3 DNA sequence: TGCAGTGCCGACCCGTACAGGGACTACGAGCAGTACTTC.

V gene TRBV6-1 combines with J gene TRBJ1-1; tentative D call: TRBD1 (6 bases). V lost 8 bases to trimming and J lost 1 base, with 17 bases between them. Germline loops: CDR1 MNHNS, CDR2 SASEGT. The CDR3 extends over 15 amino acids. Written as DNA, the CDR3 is TGTGCCAGCGTACCAACAGGGCCCGGGAACACTGAAGCTTTCTTT. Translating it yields CASVPTGPGNTEAFF.

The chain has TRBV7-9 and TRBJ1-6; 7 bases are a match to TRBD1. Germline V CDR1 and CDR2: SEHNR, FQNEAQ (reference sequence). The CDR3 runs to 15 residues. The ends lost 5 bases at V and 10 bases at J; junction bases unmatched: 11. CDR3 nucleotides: TGTGCCAGCAGCCACCCATTGACAGGGATCTCACCCCTCCACTTT. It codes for CASSHPLTGISPLHF.

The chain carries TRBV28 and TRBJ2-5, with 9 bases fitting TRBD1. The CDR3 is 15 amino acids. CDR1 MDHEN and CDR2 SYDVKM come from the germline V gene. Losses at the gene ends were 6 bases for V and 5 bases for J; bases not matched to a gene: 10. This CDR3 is CASSRGQGRLETQYF. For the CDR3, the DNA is TGTGCCAGCAGCCGCGGACAGGGGAGGTTGGAGACCCAGTACTTC. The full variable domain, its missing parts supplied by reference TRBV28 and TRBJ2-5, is DVKVTQSSRYLVKRTGEKVFLECVQDMDHENMFWYRQDPGLGLRLIYFSYDVKMKEKGDIPEGYSVSREKKERFSLILESASTNQTSMYLCASSRGQGRLETQYFGPGTRLLVL.

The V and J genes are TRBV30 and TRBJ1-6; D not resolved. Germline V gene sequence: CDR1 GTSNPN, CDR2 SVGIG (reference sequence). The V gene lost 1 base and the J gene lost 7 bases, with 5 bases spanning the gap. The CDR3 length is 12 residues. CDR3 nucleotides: TGTGCCTGGAGTGCTCAGAATTCACCCCTCCACTTT. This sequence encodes CAWSAQNSPLHF. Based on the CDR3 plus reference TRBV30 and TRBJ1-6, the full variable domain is SQTIHQWPATLVQPVGSPLSLECTVEGTSNPNLYWYRQAAGRGLQLLFYSVGIGQISSEVPQNLSASRPQDRQFILSSKKLLLSDSGFYLCAWSAQNSPLHFGNGTRLTVT.

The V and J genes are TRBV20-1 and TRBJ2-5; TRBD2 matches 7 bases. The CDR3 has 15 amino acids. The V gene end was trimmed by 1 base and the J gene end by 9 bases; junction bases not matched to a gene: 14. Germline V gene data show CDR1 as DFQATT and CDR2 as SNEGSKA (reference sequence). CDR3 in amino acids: CSARGGRGGGWPQYF. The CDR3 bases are TGCAGTGCTAGAGGGGGGAGGGGTGGCGGATGGCCCCAGTACTTC.

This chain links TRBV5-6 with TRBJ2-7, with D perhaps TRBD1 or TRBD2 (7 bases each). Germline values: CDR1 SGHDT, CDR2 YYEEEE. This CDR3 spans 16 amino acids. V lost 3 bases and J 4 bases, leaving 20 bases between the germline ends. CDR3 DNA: TGTGCCAGCAGCTCCGCAACAGGGGAGGGGATTTACGAGCAGTACTTC. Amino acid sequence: CASSSATGEGIYEQYF.

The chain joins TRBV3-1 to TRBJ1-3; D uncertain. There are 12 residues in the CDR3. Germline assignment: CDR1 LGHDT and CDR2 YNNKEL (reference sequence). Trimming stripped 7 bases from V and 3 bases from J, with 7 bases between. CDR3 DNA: TGTGCCAGCACCGGGGTTGGAAACACCATATATTTT. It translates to CASTGVGNTIYF.

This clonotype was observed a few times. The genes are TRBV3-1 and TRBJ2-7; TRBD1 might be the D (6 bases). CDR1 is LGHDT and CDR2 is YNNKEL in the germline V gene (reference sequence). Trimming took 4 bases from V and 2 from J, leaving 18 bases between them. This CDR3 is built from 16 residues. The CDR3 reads CASSPGITGSTYEQYF. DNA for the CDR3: TGTGCCAGCAGCCCAGGCATAACAGGGTCTACCTACGAGCAGTACTTC.

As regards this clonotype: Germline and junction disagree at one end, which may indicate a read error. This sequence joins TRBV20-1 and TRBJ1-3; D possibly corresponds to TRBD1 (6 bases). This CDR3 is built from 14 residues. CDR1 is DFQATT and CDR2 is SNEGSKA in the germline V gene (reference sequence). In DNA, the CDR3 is TGCAGTGCTACCAGGGGTTTCGCTGGAAGCACCATATATTTT. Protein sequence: CSATRGFAGSTIYF.